These T cell receptor beta chains were read from a single sample in a study of OX40 agonist ivuxolimab in advanced cancers. This table comes from immunoSEQ multiplex PCR, and its TCRdb copy is limited to in-frame clones, with some not included. Of some 100,000 clones in the sample, approximately 90% were seen once. Sequencing was performed on CD4+ or CD8+ T cells sorted from blood, taken in a trial of the OX40 agonist ivuxolimab. The receptors here all came from an adult with an advanced solid tumor such as melanoma, head and neck, liver or kidney cancer. Both conserved end residues are part of each CDR3. Fields, in order: clone size, J gene, V gene, CDR3 protein. The size entry is marked missing in some rows and otherwise reads once, few, many or a size class.

NA,TRBJ1-1,TRBV29-1,CSVKALDTEAFF
NA,TRBJ1-2,TRBV28,CASSSQGSGYTF
few,TRBJ1-1,TRBV7-9,CASSRLQGTEAFF
NA,TRBJ1-5,TRBV7-8,CASSRQGIQPQHF
NA,TRBJ2-3,TRBV7-9,CASGGRAGTSTDTQYF
NA,TRBJ2-3,TRBV28,CASSSLGQGTDTQYF
NA,TRBJ1-1,TRBV28,CASSFGGEGMIAEAFF
NA,TRBJ2-7,TRBV28,CASSLSAGSRTYEQYF
NA,TRBJ2-3,TRBV13,CASRRGQGEDTQYF
few,TRBJ2-1,TRBV11-2,CASRRGNWNEQFF
NA,TRBJ2-2,TRBV13,CASSRVRGNTGELFF